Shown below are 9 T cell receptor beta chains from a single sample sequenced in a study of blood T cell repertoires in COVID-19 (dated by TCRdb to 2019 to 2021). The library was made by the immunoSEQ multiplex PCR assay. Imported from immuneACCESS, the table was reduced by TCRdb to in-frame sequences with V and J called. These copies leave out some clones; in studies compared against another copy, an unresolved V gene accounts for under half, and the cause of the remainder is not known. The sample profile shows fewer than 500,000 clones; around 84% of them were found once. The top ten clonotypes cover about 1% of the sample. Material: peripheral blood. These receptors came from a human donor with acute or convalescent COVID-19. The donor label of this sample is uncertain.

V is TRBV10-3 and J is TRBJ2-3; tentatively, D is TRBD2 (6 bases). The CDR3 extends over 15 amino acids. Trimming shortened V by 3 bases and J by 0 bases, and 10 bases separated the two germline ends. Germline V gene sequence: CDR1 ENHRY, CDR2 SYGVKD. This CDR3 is CAISERGTSTDTQYF. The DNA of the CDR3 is TGTGCCATCAGTGAACGGGGGACTAGCACAGATACGCAGTATTTT.

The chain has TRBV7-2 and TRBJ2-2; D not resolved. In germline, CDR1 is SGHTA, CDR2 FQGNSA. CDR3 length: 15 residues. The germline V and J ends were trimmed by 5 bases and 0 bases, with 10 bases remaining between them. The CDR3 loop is CASSLRGTNTGELFF. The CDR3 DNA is TGTGCCAGCAGCCTCCGCGGTACGAACACCGGGGAGCTGTTTTTT. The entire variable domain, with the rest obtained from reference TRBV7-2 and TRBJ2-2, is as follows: GAGVSQSPSNKVTEKGKDVELRCDPISGHTALYWYRQSLGQGLEFLIYFQGNSAPDKSGLPSDRFSAERTGGSVSTLTIQRTQQEDSAVYLCASSLRGTNTGELFFGEGSRLTVL.

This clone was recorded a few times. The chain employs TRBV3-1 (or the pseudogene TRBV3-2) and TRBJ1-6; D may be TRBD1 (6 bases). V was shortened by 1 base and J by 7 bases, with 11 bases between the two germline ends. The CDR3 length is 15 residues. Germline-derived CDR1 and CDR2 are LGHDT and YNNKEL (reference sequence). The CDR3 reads CASSQVQGINSPLHF. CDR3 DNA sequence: TGTGCCAGCAGCCAAGTACAGGGAATAAATTCACCCCTCCACTTT.

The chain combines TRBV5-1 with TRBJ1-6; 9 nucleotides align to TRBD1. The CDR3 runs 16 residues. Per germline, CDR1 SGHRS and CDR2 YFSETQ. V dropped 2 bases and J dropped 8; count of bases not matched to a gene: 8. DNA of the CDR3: TGCGCCAGCAGCTTTAAGGGACAGGGATTCGATTCACCCCTCCACTTT. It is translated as CASSFKGQGFDSPLHF.

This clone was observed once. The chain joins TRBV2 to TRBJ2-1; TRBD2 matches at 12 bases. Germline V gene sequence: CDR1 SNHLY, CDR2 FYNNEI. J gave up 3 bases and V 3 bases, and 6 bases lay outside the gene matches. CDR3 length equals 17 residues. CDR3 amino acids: CASSDLTSGSIYNEQFF. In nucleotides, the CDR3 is TGTGCCAGCAGTGATCTGACTAGCGGGAGCATCTACAATGAGCAGTTCTTC.

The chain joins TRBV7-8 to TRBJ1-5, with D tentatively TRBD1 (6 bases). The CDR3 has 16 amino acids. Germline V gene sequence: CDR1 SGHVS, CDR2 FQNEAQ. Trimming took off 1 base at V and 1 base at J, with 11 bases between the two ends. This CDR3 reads CASSLGWDTSNQPQHF. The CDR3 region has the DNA TGTGCCAGCAGCTTAGGTTGGGACACAAGCAATCAGCCCCAGCATTTT.

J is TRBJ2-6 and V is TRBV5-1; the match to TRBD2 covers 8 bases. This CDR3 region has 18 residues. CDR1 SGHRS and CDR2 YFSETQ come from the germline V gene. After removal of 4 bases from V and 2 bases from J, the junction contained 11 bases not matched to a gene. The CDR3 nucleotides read TGCGCCAGCAGCCCCCTTGGGGCGGGGGGAACTGGGGCCAACGTCCTGACTTTC. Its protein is CASSPLGAGGTGANVLTF.

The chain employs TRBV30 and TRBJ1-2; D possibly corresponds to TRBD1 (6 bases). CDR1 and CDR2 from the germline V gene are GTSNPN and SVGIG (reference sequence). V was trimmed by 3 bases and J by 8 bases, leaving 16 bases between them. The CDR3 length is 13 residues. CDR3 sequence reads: CAWSPTGLRGYTF. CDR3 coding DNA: TGTGCCTGGAGCCCAACAGGGCTGAGGGGCTACACCTTC.

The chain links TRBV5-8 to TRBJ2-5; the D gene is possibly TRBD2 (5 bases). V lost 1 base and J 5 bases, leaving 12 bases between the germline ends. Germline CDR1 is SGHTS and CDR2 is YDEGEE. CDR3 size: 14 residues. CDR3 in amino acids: CASSLRRLMETQYF. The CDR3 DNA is TGTGCCAGCAGCTTGAGGAGGCTGATGGAGACCCAGTACTTC.